This T cell receptor beta chain was captured in a study of early T cells in non-severe SARS-CoV-2 infection. Study-wide results and caveats: Anti-spike CD8 specificities were favored by VDJdb matching, whose results missed private and CD4 specificities.

The protocol attached unique molecular identifiers to individual cDNA molecules. One entry per CDR3 protein results from TCRdb running MiXCR on the 5' RACE reads. The profile covers 11,000 or so distinct CDR3 sequences, with around 4.9% appearing a single time and approximately 9.6% taken by the ten largest. In this sample, this clonotype turned up many times. The target antigen is unknown. The CDR3 contains 16 residues. Germline CDR1 is DFQATT and CDR2 is SNEGSKA (reference sequence). Trimming removed 0 bases from V and 1 base from J; junction bases left unmatched: 7. This sequence was found in an adult who was a healthcare worker with PCR-confirmed SARS-CoV-2 infection or an uninfected control (not recorded which). The chain couples TRBV20-1 to TRBJ1-2, with 8 nucleotides matching TRBD1. The material sequenced was whole blood. DNA for the CDR3: TGCAGTGCTAGAGATGCCCTTGACAGGGGTAACTATGGCTACACCTTC. Translation: CSARDALDRGNYGYTF.